Following are 30 T cell receptor beta chains from one sample sequenced in a study of early T cells in non-severe SARS-CoV-2 infection. TCRdb analysed the 5' RACE reads with MiXCR anew, one entry per CDR3 protein. The data contain around 55,000 distinct CDR3 sequences, around 12% of them singletons. Sequenced: whole blood. The receptors here all came from an adult who was a healthcare worker with PCR-confirmed SARS-CoV-2 infection or an uninfected control (not recorded which).

The V and J genes are TRBV28 and TRBJ1-1; D uncertain. Per the germline V gene, CDR1 is MDHEN and CDR2 is SYDVKM. CDR3 size: 11 residues. V was pared by 2 bases and J by 5 bases, with 3 bases between. The CDR3 region has the DNA TGTGCCAGCAGTTTAGGAACTGAAGCTTTCTTT. Its translation is CASSLGTEAFF.

V is TRBV28 and J is TRBJ2-7; 12 nucleotides line up with TRBD2. The V gene's germline CDR1 is MDHEN and CDR2 SYDVKM. The junction had 8 bases not matched to a gene; V was cut back by 5 bases and J by 6 bases. This CDR3 region has 15 residues. In DNA, the CDR3 is TGTGCCAGCAGTCCCAGGACTAGCGGGAAATCCGAGCAGTACTTC. This encodes CASSPRTSGKSEQYF.

The chain joins TRBV12-3 or TRBV12-4 to TRBJ1-1; D is ambiguous. V gave up 1 base and J gave up 0 bases, with 6 bases separating them. CDR3 size: 14 residues. The CDR3, as DNA: TGTGCCAGCAGTTTAGGAGTTATGAACACTGAAGCTTTCTTT. Residues: CASSLGVMNTEAFF.

This chain links TRBV7-2 with TRBJ2-2; TRBD2 matches 14 bases. V lost 1 base to trimming and J lost 10 bases; unmatched junction nucleotides: 11. From germline, CDR1 is SGHTA and CDR2 FQGNSA. The CDR3 sequence is 18 residues long. CDR3 coding DNA: TGTGCCAGCAGCTTAGTGGGGGGACTAGCGGGAGTTTTCGCGGAGCTGTTTTTT. This codes for CASSLVGGLAGVFAELFF.

This clonotype came up a few times. V is TRBV9 and J is TRBJ2-1, with D perhaps matching TRBD1 (5 bases). The germline V and J ends were trimmed by 5 bases and 3 bases, with 15 bases remaining between them. Germline CDR1 reads SGDLS; CDR2 reads YYNGEE. This CDR3 is built from 15 residues. CDR3 in amino acids: CASSITGWGYNEQFF. The CDR3, as DNA: TGTGCCAGCAGTATCACAGGCTGGGGCTACAATGAGCAGTTCTTC.

The rearrangement links TRBV12-3 or TRBV12-4 to TRBJ2-7, with D possibly TRBD2 on 5 matching bases. V lost 1 base and J 5 bases, leaving 12 bases between the germline ends. The CDR3 consists of 14 residues. The DNA for the CDR3 is TGTGCCAGCAGTTTAGGCAACCCCGGGAACGAGCAGTACTTC. Translation: CASSLGNPGNEQYF.

This clonotype was picked up a small number of times. CDR3 amino acids: CASSPPVNSNTGELFF. CDR3 DNA: TGCGCCAGCAGCCCCCCGGTCAATTCGAACACCGGGGAGCTGTTTTTT. The V and J genes are TRBV5-1 and TRBJ2-2; no reliable D call. The germline V and J ends were trimmed by 4 bases and 0 bases, with 13 bases remaining between them. Germline CDR1 and CDR2: SGHRS and YFSETQ. The CDR3 consists of 16 residues.

The genes are TRBV2 and TRBJ1-2; D unclear. V dropped 8 bases and J dropped 9 bases, with 10 bases sitting between them. CDR3 length equals 10 residues. From germline, CDR1 is SNHLY and CDR2 FYNNEI. CDR3 residues: CASHSDRYTF. CDR3 DNA sequence: TGTGCCAGCCATAGTGATCGCTACACCTTC.

This clonotype qualifies as medium-sized (0.01 to 0.1%). The J gene is TRBJ2-2, the V gene TRBV30; D is ambiguous. Looked up from germline, CDR1 is GTSNPN and CDR2 is SVGIG (reference sequence). This CDR3 is 12 amino acids long. Trimming left V 3 bases short and J 4 bases short, with 6 bases between. The CDR3 DNA follows: TGTGCCTGGAGCTATGGCACCGGGGAGCTGTTTTTT. This encodes CAWSYGTGELFF.

The chain uses TRBV20-1 and TRBJ2-3; TRBD2 aligns across 10 bases. Germline V gene lookup returns CDR1 DFQATT and CDR2 SNEGSKA (reference sequence). The CDR3 contains 17 residues. Unmatched junction bases numbered 10, after V lost 3 bases and J lost 1 base. The CDR3 loop reads CSASPERLAGGTDTQYF. For the CDR3, the DNA is TGCAGTGCTAGCCCCGAAAGGCTAGCGGGGGGCACAGATACGCAGTATTTT.

This clonotype was detected ten times or more. The V gene is TRBV11-1, the J gene TRBJ2-2; D assignment may be TRBD1 or TRBD2 (5 bases each). Deletions cut 10 bases from V and 1 base from J, with 10 bases between. The CDR3 extends over 13 amino acids. CDR1 and CDR2 from the germline V gene are SGHAT and FQDESV (reference sequence). CDR3 region: CATGTLNTGELFF. The DNA of the CDR3 is TGTGCCACCGGGACCCTGAACACCGGGGAGCTGTTTTTT.

This clonotype was detected many times. V and J are TRBV18 and TRBJ1-1, with a possible D match to TRBD1 (5 bases). Deletions cut 3 bases from V and 4 bases from J, with 12 bases between. The CDR3 runs 14 residues. Germline lookup yields CDR1 KGHSH and CDR2 LQKENI. The CDR3 region is CASSPELQGTEAFF. The CDR3 region has the DNA TGTGCCAGCTCACCTGAGCTCCAGGGCACTGAAGCTTTCTTT.

This clonotype occurred many times. V is TRBV5-7 and J is TRBJ2-3; maybe TRBD1 (6 bases). TRBV5-7 is an open reading frame, and its role is uncertain. Trimming left V 3 bases short and J 4 bases short, with 21 bases between. The CDR3 loop spans 17 amino acids. CDR3 sequence reads: CASSSHGQGHVADTQYF. Written as DNA, the CDR3 is TGTGCCAGCAGCTCCCACGGGCAGGGGCACGTGGCAGATACGCAGTATTTT.

This clonotype has ten or more counts. The rearrangement joins TRBV29-1 to TRBJ1-1, with D tentatively TRBD1 (5 bases). CDR1 is SQVTM and CDR2 is ANQGSEA in the germline V gene. The CDR3 contains 13 residues. The germline V and J ends were trimmed by 4 bases and 0 bases, with 9 bases remaining between them. For the CDR3, the DNA is TGCAGCGTTGTCCAGGACATGAACACTGAAGCTTTCTTT. Its translation is CSVVQDMNTEAFF. Looking up the rest from reference TRBV29-1 and TRBJ1-1 gives the full variable domain: SAVISQKPSRDICQRGTSLTIQCQVDSQVTMMFWYRQQPGQSLTLIATANQGSEATYESGFVIDKFPISRPNLTFSTLTVSNMSPEDSSIYLCSVVQDMNTEAFFGQGTRLTVV.

This clonotype was seen more than once but under ten times. V usage is TRBV2 and J usage is TRBJ2-3; TRBD1 agrees at 8 bases. Germline CDR1 reads SNHLY; CDR2 reads FYNNEI. The CDR3 length is 14 residues. V dropped 4 bases and J dropped 2; count of bases not matched to a gene: 2. CDR3 sequence reads: CASSGQGSTDTQYF. CDR3 in DNA: TGTGCCAGCAGTGGACAGGGGTCCACAGATACGCAGTATTTT.

This clonotype has more than one count but fewer than ten. The rearrangement uses TRBV6-6 and TRBJ1-1; TRBD1 matches 8 bases. Germline V gene lookup returns CDR1 MNHNY and CDR2 SVGAGI (reference sequence). The CDR3 contains 13 residues. V shed 6 bases and J 6 bases; nucleotides not matched to a gene: 6. CDR3 protein: CASSGQGSPEAFF. CDR3 DNA: TGTGCCAGCAGCGGACAGGGTTCCCCTGAAGCTTTCTTT.

CDR3 loop: CAPIMSLAAGNEQFF. The CDR3 DNA sequence: TGTGCCCCCATCATGAGCCTAGCAGCTGGAAATGAGCAGTTCTTC. V and J are TRBV10-3 and TRBJ2-1, with D maybe TRBD2 (5 bases). CDR3 length equals 15 residues. Between the trimmed V and J ends, which lost 11 bases and 7 bases, there was a span of 24 bases. Per the germline V gene, CDR1 is ENHRY and CDR2 is SYGVKD.

The chain is built from TRBV28 and TRBJ2-2; 8 bases map to TRBD1. Germline V lookup: CDR1 MDHEN, CDR2 SYDVKM. The CDR3 has 16 residues. V shed 2 bases and J 4 bases; nucleotides not matched to a gene: 6. This CDR3 reads CASSLERTGLTGELFF. The CDR3 nucleotides read TGTGCCAGCAGTTTAGAGAGGACAGGGCTCACCGGGGAGCTGTTTTTT.

The chain employs TRBV20-1 and TRBJ1-3, with TRBD1 as a possible D gene (5 bases). CDR3 length equals 14 residues. The V gene lost 4 bases and the J gene lost 0 bases, with 10 bases spanning the gap. Germline V lookup: CDR1 DFQATT, CDR2 SNEGSKA (reference sequence). The CDR3 loop reads CSAILTDSGNTIYF. For the CDR3, the DNA is TGCAGTGCTATCCTGACAGACTCTGGAAACACCATATATTTT.

This clonotype has at least ten counts. The CDR3 here is CASRQFSNQPQHF. In nucleotides, the CDR3 is TGTGCCAGCCGACAGTTTAGCAATCAGCCCCAGCATTTT. The V and J genes are TRBV6-6 and TRBJ1-5; TRBD1 is a possible D gene (5 bases). This CDR3 is 13 amino acids long. Germline V gene lookup returns CDR1 MNHNY and CDR2 SVGAGI (reference sequence). V shed 8 bases and J shed 0 bases, with 8 bases lying between them.

The chain couples TRBV5-5 to TRBJ2-1, with 13 bases aligning to TRBD2. Germline V CDR1 and CDR2: SGHKS, YYEKEE (reference sequence). The CDR3 loop spans 17 amino acids. Germline trimming cut 1 base from V and 6 bases from J; bases unmatched to any gene: 7. CDR3 amino acids: CASSLRAGLAGTNEQFF. In DNA form, the CDR3 reads TGTGCCAGCAGCTTGCGGGCGGGACTAGCGGGAACCAATGAGCAGTTCTTC. Full variable domain (missing parts from reference TRBV5-5 and TRBJ2-1): DAGVTQSPTHLIKTRGQQVTLRCSPISGHKSVSWYQQVLGQGPQFIFQYYEKEERGRGNFPDRFSARQFPNYSSELNVNALLLGDSALYLCASSLRAGLAGTNEQFFGPGTRLTVL.

This clonotype was counted many times. The V and J genes are TRBV29-1 and TRBJ2-6, with D unclear. The CDR3 has 15 amino acids. Germline assignment: CDR1 SQVTM and CDR2 ANQGSEA. V lost 3 bases and J 0 bases, leaving 9 bases between the germline ends. The DNA for the CDR3 is TGCAGCGTTGACCTTGGGAACTCTGGGGCCAACGTCCTGACTTTC. Its protein is CSVDLGNSGANVLTF.

The chain uses TRBV9 and TRBJ2-7; D is unresolved. The germline V gene encodes CDR1 SGDLS and CDR2 YYNGEE. The CDR3 is made up of 16 amino acids. Trimming pared 4 bases from V and 0 bases from J, leaving 17 bases between. In DNA, the CDR3 is TGTGCCAGCAGCCCATGGCCCGGCGGAAGCTCCTACGAGCAGTACTTC. Encoded protein: CASSPWPGGSSYEQYF.

This clonotype was recorded a few times. The genes are TRBV5-6 and TRBJ2-1; D perhaps matches TRBD1 (5 bases). The CDR3 runs to 15 residues. Germline CDR1 SGHDT, CDR2 YYEEEE. V shed 4 bases and J shed 0 bases, with 11 bases lying between them. CDR3 sequence reads: CASSPTAISYNEQFF. The CDR3 DNA reads as TGTGCCAGCAGCCCGACAGCCATCTCCTACAATGAGCAGTTCTTC.

This clonotype has a handful of counts. This chain uses TRBV6-1 with TRBJ2-1; 7 positions match TRBD1. CDR3 length: 16 amino acids. In germline, CDR1 is MNHNS, CDR2 SASEGT. The trim removed 4 bases at V and 1 base at J, leaving 7 bases unmatched. CDR3 residues: CASSGLRGRSYNEQFF. The DNA of the CDR3 is TGTGCCAGCAGTGGATTAAGGGGGCGGTCCTACAATGAGCAGTTCTTC.

This clonotype came up many times. The chain joins TRBV18 to TRBJ2-3, with D possibly matching TRBD2 (5 bases). V was cut by 6 bases and J by 3 bases, with 19 bases left in between. Germline V gene sequence: CDR1 KGHSH, CDR2 LQKENI. This CDR3 spans 16 amino acids. In DNA form, the CDR3 reads TGTGCCAGCTCCCTCTATCATGCGGGTGAAACAGATACGCAGTATTTT. It encodes CASSLYHAGETDTQYF.

The sample holds many counts of this clonotype. The chain couples TRBV29-1 to TRBJ2-4; TRBD1 agrees at 7 bases. This CDR3 region has 13 residues. The ends lost 7 bases at V and 4 bases at J; junction bases unmatched: 7. The V gene's germline CDR1 is SQVTM and CDR2 ANQGSEA. CDR3 sequence: CSALPGQKNIQYF. The CDR3 coding sequence is TGCAGCGCGCTACCGGGACAGAAAAACATTCAGTACTTC.

In this sample, this clonotype turned up a few times. The chain links TRBV5-4 to TRBJ2-2; TRBD2 agrees at 11 bases. Germline V lookup: CDR1 SGHNT, CDR2 YYREEE (reference sequence). CDR3 length: 17 residues. Trimming at V came to 3 bases and at J to 5 bases, leaving 9 bases not matched to a gene. The CDR3 nucleotides are TGTGCCAGCAGCTCAGATAGCGGGAGGGCCGTAACCGGGGAGCTGTTTTTT. Residues: CASSSDSGRAVTGELFF.

This clonotype came up many times. The chain is built from TRBV18 and TRBJ2-1; D not resolved. CDR1 and CDR2 from the germline V gene are KGHSH and LQKENI. CDR3 length equals 13 residues. V lost 3 bases and J lost 8, with 11 bases in between. CDR3 in DNA: TGTGCCAGCTCACCTGCAGCAACAGATGAGCAGTTCTTC. As protein: CASSPAATDEQFF.

The gene calls are TRBV4-1 and TRBJ2-5; TRBD2 matches 10 bases. CDR3 length equals 17 residues. Germline V gene data show CDR1 as MGHRA and CDR2 as YSYEKL. Trimming at V came to 4 bases and at J to 4 bases, leaving 12 bases not matched to a gene. CDR3 DNA: TGCGCCAGCAGCCCGACTTTAGCGGGAGGCGGTAGAGAGACCCAGTACTTC. It codes for CASSPTLAGGGRETQYF.